The 13 T cell receptor beta chains listed next were all sequenced from one sample in a study of blood T cell repertoires in COVID-19. Sequenced by immunoSEQ multiplex PCR; TCRdb stores in-frame clones only, minus some. In the table there are fewer than 75,000 clones, roughly nine tenths of which are singletons. Sequencing was carried out using peripheral blood. The receptors were sampled from a man older than 75 with acute or convalescent COVID-19.

This chain links TRBV25-1 with TRBJ2-7, with 7 bases identical to TRBD2. CDR3 length: 13 residues. J gave up 0 bases and V 4 bases, and 0 bases lay outside the gene matches. CDR1 and CDR2 from the germline V gene are MGHDK and SYGVNS. CDR3 region: CASSAGGSYEQYF. In nucleotides, the CDR3 is TGTGCCAGCAGTGCGGGGGGCTCCTACGAGCAGTACTTC.

The chain combines TRBV2 with TRBJ1-4, with 8 bases identical to TRBD1. The V gene's germline CDR1 is SNHLY and CDR2 FYNNEI. J lost 14 bases, V lost 5 bases, and 7 bases had no gene match. The CDR3 contains 12 residues. CDR3 in DNA: TGTGCCAGCAGTAACCTGGACAGGGCGCTGTTTTTT. Its translation is CASSNLDRALFF.

This chain joins TRBV27 and TRBJ1-5; 7 bases match TRBD1. V shed 4 bases and J 7 bases; nucleotides not matched to a gene: 10. The germline V gene has CDR1 MNHEY and CDR2 SMNVEV (reference sequence). CDR3 size: 15 residues. The CDR3 region is CASSSPGQPGQPQHF. The CDR3 DNA sequence: TGTGCCAGCAGTTCCCCGGGACAGCCAGGGCAGCCCCAGCATTTT.

The chain combines TRBV29-1 with TRBJ1-1; D is perhaps TRBD1 (5 bases). This CDR3 has 13 amino acids. V shed 7 bases and J shed 0 bases, with 12 bases lying between them. Germline V CDR1 and CDR2: SQVTM, ANQGSEA. CDR3 DNA sequence: TGCAGCGCAAAGGGACTGATGAACACTGAAGCTTTCTTT. This gives the protein CSAKGLMNTEAFF.

This chain connects TRBV6-4 to TRBJ1-5; D perhaps matches TRBD1 (5 bases). CDR3 length equals 14 residues. Trimming stripped 3 bases from V and 2 bases from J, with 8 bases between. CDR1 and CDR2 (germline): MRHNA, SNTAGT. The CDR3 coding sequence is TGTGCCAGCAGTGAGTCGGGGGGCAATCAGCCCCAGCATTTT. Protein sequence: CASSESGGNQPQHF.

The chain links TRBV2 to TRBJ1-5; 7 nucleotides match TRBD1. The CDR3 covers 14 residues. V lost 8 bases, J lost 6 bases, and 10 bases stayed unmatched. CDR1 and CDR2 from the germline V gene are SNHLY and FYNNEI. DNA of the CDR3: TGTGCCAGCTCCACAGGGGCGAGGAGTCAGCCCCAGCATTTT. It codes for CASSTGARSQPQHF.

The chain combines TRBV2 with TRBJ2-5, with D possibly matching TRBD2 (5 bases). Germline CDR1 and CDR2: SNHLY and FYNNEI. The CDR3 is made up of 12 amino acids. V dropped 8 bases and J dropped 5 bases, with 12 bases sitting between them. The CDR3 reads CASHTRGETQYF. CDR3 nucleotide sequence: TGTGCCAGCCATACTAGAGGGGAGACCCAGTACTTC.

The chain carries TRBV3-1 (or the pseudogene TRBV3-2) and TRBJ1-2, with 7 nucleotides matching TRBD1. Germline values: CDR1 LGHDT, CDR2 YNNKEL (reference sequence). Trimming took 0 bases from V and 4 from J; bases not matched to a gene: 2. This CDR3 has 14 amino acids. CDR3: CASSQEGQSYGYTF. The CDR3 bases are TGTGCCAGCAGCCAAGAGGGACAGAGCTATGGCTACACCTTC.

The genes are TRBV5-8 and TRBJ2-2; 10 bases map to TRBD2. In germline, CDR1 is SGHTS, CDR2 YDEGEE. The CDR3 is made up of 17 amino acids. J gave up 5 bases and V 0 bases, and 7 bases lay outside the gene matches. The CDR3 sequence is CASSLGAGGPLTGELFF. The DNA for the CDR3 is TGTGCCAGCAGCTTGGGAGCGGGAGGGCCACTGACCGGGGAGCTGTTTTTT. The full variable domain, completed using reference TRBV5-8 and TRBJ2-2, is EAGVTQSPTHLIKTRGQQATLRCSPISGHTSVYWYQQALGLGLQFLLWYDEGEERNRGNFPPRFSGRQFPNYSSELNVNALELEDSALYLCASSLGAGGPLTGELFFGEGSRLTVL.

This sequence joins TRBV27 and TRBJ2-3, with a weak D call TRBD2 (5 bases). Trimming removed 0 bases at V and 2 bases at J, with 12 bases between. CDR1 and CDR2 from the germline V gene are MNHEY and SMNVEV (reference sequence). There are 16 residues in the CDR3. CDR3 protein: CASSLSSAGITDTQYF. CDR3 DNA: TGTGCCAGCAGTTTATCGAGCGCGGGCATCACAGATACGCAGTATTTT.

The rearrangement links TRBV5-1 to TRBJ2-1; TRBD2 aligns across 8 bases. Germline V CDR1 and CDR2: SGHRS, YFSETQ. The CDR3 has 18 amino acids. The ends lost 2 bases at V and 4 bases at J; junction bases unmatched: 14. The CDR3 DNA reads as TGCGCCAGCAGCTTTGTTACGGGAGCGGGGGCCGTTTACAATGAGCAGTTCTTC. This gives the protein CASSFVTGAGAVYNEQFF.

The CDR3 DNA sequence: TGTGCCAGCTCACCCCCGGACAGCTTAAGCTCCTACAATGAGCAGTTCTTC. Its protein is CASSPPDSLSSYNEQFF. This chain uses TRBV18 with TRBJ2-1; possible D gene TRBD1, 6 bases. Looked up from germline, CDR1 is KGHSH and CDR2 is LQKENI. The length of the CDR3 is 17 residues. Trimming removed 3 bases at V and 0 bases at J, with 15 bases between.

This chain joins TRBV3-1 (or the pseudogene TRBV3-2) and TRBJ1-5; perhaps TRBD1 as D (6 bases). V was trimmed by 3 bases and J by 3 bases, leaving 9 bases between them. The germline gives CDR1 LGHDT, CDR2 YNNKEL (reference sequence). The CDR3 consists of 14 residues. The CDR3 DNA is TGTGCCAGCAGCCAGACAGGATTCAATCAGCCCCAGCATTTT. Its protein is CASSQTGFNQPQHF.